These 17 T cell receptor beta chains share one sample of origin, sequenced in a study of T cell responses to AZD1222 COVID-19 vaccine. The repertoire was sequenced with immunoSEQ multiplex PCR; TCRdb's copy has only in-frame clones and lacks some. Of 150,000 to 200,000 clones listed, 85% to 90% are singletons. The source material was peripheral blood, sampled 28 days after the second AZD1222 dose. The receptors were gathered from an adult who received the AZD1222 COVID-19 vaccine.

The chain has TRBV28 and TRBJ1-1; possible D gene TRBD1, 5 bases. The V gene's germline CDR1 is MDHEN and CDR2 SYDVKM. V was shortened by 6 bases and J by 0 bases, with 17 bases between the two germline ends. The CDR3 extends over 16 amino acids. CDR3 protein: CASRLAGFPMNTEAFF. In DNA, the CDR3 is TGTGCCAGCAGGCTCGCAGGGTTCCCTATGAACACTGAAGCTTTCTTT.

The chain carries TRBV20-1 and TRBJ2-7, with a tentative D call TRBD2 (5 bases). CDR1 and CDR2 (germline): DFQATT, SNEGSKA (reference sequence). The CDR3 consists of 12 residues. V lost 3 bases and J 3 bases, leaving 9 bases between the germline ends. The CDR3 DNA reads TGCAGTGCTAGTTCCGGGGTCTACGAGCAGTACTTC. Protein sequence: CSASSGVYEQYF.

V gene TRBV7-8 combines with J gene TRBJ2-3; 11 nucleotides align to TRBD1. Trimming at V came to 5 bases and at J to 8 bases, leaving 6 bases not matched to a gene. Germline assignment: CDR1 SGHVS and CDR2 FQNEAQ. This CDR3 has 14 amino acids. CDR3 region: CASSPGTGGGTQYF. CDR3 in DNA: TGTGCCAGCAGCCCAGGGACAGGGGGGGGTACGCAGTATTTT.

The chain has TRBV28 and TRBJ1-2, with D possibly matching TRBD1 (5 bases). Germline CDR1 and CDR2: MDHEN and SYDVKM. Trimming shortened V by 5 bases and J by 4 bases, and 14 bases separated the two germline ends. This CDR3 spans 14 amino acids. CDR3 in amino acids: CASSMGTERYGYTF. In DNA, the CDR3 is TGTGCCAGCAGTATGGGGACGGAACGCTATGGCTACACCTTC.

The chain is built from TRBV4-3 and TRBJ2-3, with D perhaps matching TRBD2 (6 bases). CDR3 size: 13 residues. Trimming left V 4 bases short and J 5 bases short, with 10 bases between. Germline CDR1 and CDR2: LGHNA and YSLEER. The CDR3 DNA reads TGCGCCAGCAGCCCGCGACTAGAAGATACGCAGTATTTT. Residues: CASSPRLEDTQYF.

The chain recombines TRBV19 with TRBJ1-3; perhaps TRBD1 as D (5 bases). Trimming pared 9 bases from V and 1 base from J, leaving 10 bases between. The CDR3 spans 13 residues. CDR1 is LNHDA, CDR2 SQIVND, per germline (reference sequence). The chain's CDR3 is CASPTGSGNTIYF. The CDR3 nucleotides are TGTGCCAGCCCCACAGGATCTGGAAACACCATATATTTT.

The chain joins TRBV9 to TRBJ1-1; no clear D. Germline CDR1 reads SGDLS; CDR2 reads YYNGEE. The germline V and J ends were trimmed by 0 bases and 1 base, with 7 bases remaining between them. The CDR3 runs 14 residues. This CDR3 is CASSVAIRNTEAFF. The CDR3 nucleotides read TGTGCCAGCAGCGTAGCGATCAGGAACACTGAAGCTTTCTTT.

The V and J genes are TRBV11-2 and TRBJ1-2; TRBD1 might be the D (5 bases). This CDR3 has 12 residues. V was pared by 5 bases and J by 5 bases, with 9 bases between. CDR1 is SGHAT and CDR2 is FQNNGV in the germline V gene. The CDR3 region is CASSQGEYGYTF. CDR3 nucleotides: TGTGCCAGCAGCCAGGGTGAATATGGCTACACCTTC. Using reference TRBV11-2 and TRBJ1-2 for the parts outside the CDR3, the full variable domain is EAGVAQSPRYKIIEKRQSVAFWCNPISGHATLYWYQQILGQGPKLLIQFQNNGVVDDSQLPKDRFSAERLKGVDSTLKIQPAKLEDSAVYLCASSQGEYGYTFGSGTRLTVV.

The V and J genes are TRBV2 and TRBJ2-1, with 9 bases matching TRBD1. Germline loops: CDR1 SNHLY, CDR2 FYNNEI. J lost 12 bases, V lost 2 bases, and 2 bases had no gene match. The CDR3 has 12 amino acids. The CDR3 sequence: CASSELDRGQFF. In DNA, the CDR3 is TGTGCCAGCAGTGAACTGGACAGGGGGCAGTTCTTC.

The rearrangement uses TRBV7-2 and TRBJ1-6; TRBD1 is a possible D gene (6 bases). Germline V gives CDR1 SGHTA, CDR2 FQGNSA. The CDR3 is 16 amino acids. V gave up 5 bases and J gave up 9 bases, with 20 bases separating them. CDR3 in DNA: TGTGCCAGCAGCCCTTGGGGGGGGGCATCTGGTTCACCCCTCCACTTT. Encoded protein: CASSPWGGASGSPLHF.

The chain combines TRBV7-3 with TRBJ2-2, with D unresolved. Deletions cut 6 bases from V and 0 bases from J, with 8 bases between. The CDR3 covers 14 residues. The germline CDR1 and CDR2 sequences are SGHTA and FQGTGA. DNA of the CDR3: TGTGCCAGCAGGACATCCCCGAACACCGGGGAGCTGTTTTTT. Protein product: CASRTSPNTGELFF.

With regard to this clone: The junction does not match germline at one end; this may be a read error. The chain links TRBV3-1 (or the pseudogene TRBV3-2) to TRBJ2-2; D is unclear. The germline V gene has CDR1 LGHDT and CDR2 YNNKEL (reference sequence). The CDR3 has 17 residues. The CDR3 loop reads CAGSFKAYPGNTGELFF. The DNA of the CDR3 is TGTGCCGGCAGCTTTAAAGCCTACCCAGGGAACACCGGGGAGCTGTTTTTT.

V gene TRBV2 combines with J gene TRBJ2-7; D possibly corresponds to TRBD1 (6 bases). Looked up from germline, CDR1 is SNHLY and CDR2 is FYNNEI. The CDR3 is 12 residues long. V lost 7 bases and J 7 bases, leaving 14 bases between the germline ends. The CDR3 sequence: CASTQTGLEQYF. The CDR3 bases are TGTGCCAGCACTCAGACAGGTCTGGAGCAGTACTTC.

The chain is built from TRBV4-1 and TRBJ1-2; D may be TRBD1 (5 bases). Germline V gene data show CDR1 as MGHRA and CDR2 as YSYEKL. The V and J ends lost 0 bases and 5 bases respectively, with 22 bases between them. The length of the CDR3 is 18 residues. In nucleotides, the CDR3 is TGCGCCAGCAGCCAAGATCTAAGGTCGAGACAGAACCTTTATGGCTACACCTTC. It specifies CASSQDLRSRQNLYGYTF.

V is TRBV5-5 and J is TRBJ2-7, with D maybe TRBD1 (5 bases). The CDR3 has 12 amino acids. CDR1 SGHKS and CDR2 YYEKEE come from the germline V gene (reference sequence). V was pared by 0 bases and J by 12 bases, with 13 bases between. In DNA form, the CDR3 reads TGTGCCAGCAGCTTGGCCAGGGTTCGTCCGTACTTC. Encoded protein: CASSLARVRPYF.

V is TRBV7-2 and J is TRBJ1-5; a weak D match, TRBD1 (5 bases). The CDR3 runs 15 residues. Germline values: CDR1 SGHTA, CDR2 FQGNSA. The V end was cut by 5 bases, the J end by 2 bases, with 13 bases between. The CDR3 spells CASSLRLGGNQPQHF. The CDR3 nucleotides read TGTGCCAGCAGCCTAAGGTTGGGGGGCAATCAGCCCCAGCATTTT.

The CDR3 is CASSLRTASQETQYF. The CDR3 DNA follows: TGTGCCAGCAGCTTAAGAACGGCCTCACAAGAGACCCAGTACTTC. The chain couples TRBV7-2 to TRBJ2-5; D is unresolved. The CDR3 contains 15 residues. CDR1 and CDR2 (germline): SGHTA, FQGNSA. Trimming removed 2 bases from V and 2 bases from J, with 12 bases in between.